The clone carrying this TCR beta chain was observed a single time. In the authors' workflow: Reference gene primer amplification gave estimated nucleated cell counts. Some clones are missing from TCRdb's copy, which holds only in-frame ones; the method was immunoSEQ multiplex PCR. V and J calls and clone size are those listed in that table; D and trimming were worked out from the DNA. Here the sample spans about 230,000 clones, around 83% being singletons. The source of the sample is a study of blood T cell repertoires in COVID-19. On the study more broadly: Sources were T cells, B-cell-depleted T cells, or PBMCs; the material itself was cDNA or gDNA.

CDR1 is MGHDK and CDR2 is SYGVNS in the germline V gene. This CDR3 spans 13 amino acids. V lost 5 bases and J lost 4, with 11 bases in between. The material sequenced was peripheral blood. The V and J genes are TRBV25-1 and TRBJ2-5; a possible D gene is TRBD1 (6 bases). This sequence originates from a middle-aged woman who had recovered from COVID-19. The CDR3 DNA is TGTGCCAGCAGTAGACAGGCGGGAGAGACCCAGTACTTC. Translation gives CASSRQAGETQYF.